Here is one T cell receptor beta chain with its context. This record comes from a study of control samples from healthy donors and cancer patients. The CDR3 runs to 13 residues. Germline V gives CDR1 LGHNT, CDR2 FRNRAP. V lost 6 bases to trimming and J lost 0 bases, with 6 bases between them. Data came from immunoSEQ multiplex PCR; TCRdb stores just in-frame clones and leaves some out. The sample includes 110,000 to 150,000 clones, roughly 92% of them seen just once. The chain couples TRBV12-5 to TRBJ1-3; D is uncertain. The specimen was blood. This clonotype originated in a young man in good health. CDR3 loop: CASGLSSGNTIYF. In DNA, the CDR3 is TGTGCTAGTGGCCTGTCCTCTGGAAACACCATATATTTT.